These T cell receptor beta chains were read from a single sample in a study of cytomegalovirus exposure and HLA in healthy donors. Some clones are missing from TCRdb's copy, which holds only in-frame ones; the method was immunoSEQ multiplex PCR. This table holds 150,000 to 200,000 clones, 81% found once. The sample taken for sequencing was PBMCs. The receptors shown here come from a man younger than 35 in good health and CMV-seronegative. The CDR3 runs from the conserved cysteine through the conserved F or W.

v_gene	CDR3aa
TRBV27	CASSLFSGDRNYGYTF
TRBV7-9	CASSLWGVDTEAFF
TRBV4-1	CASSLTGQGGIGSNSPLHF
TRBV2	CASPGQGAMNTEAFF
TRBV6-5	CASSYRAGANGYTF
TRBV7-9	CASSYQRGTGGEQYF
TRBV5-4	CASSFSPPVTGIFYEQYF
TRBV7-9	CASSPTGGGYNEQFF
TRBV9	CASSSDIGLAERTDTQYF
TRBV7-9	CASSYPGYGYTF
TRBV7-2	CASSLMVQGVGTQYF
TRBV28	CASRKTLYNEQFF
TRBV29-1	CSAEPPGQQETQYF
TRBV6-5	CASSHGTSIEQFF
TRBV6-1	CASTDSFNEKLFF
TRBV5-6	CASSLSWNTEAFF
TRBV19	CASSGIREEQYF
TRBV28	CASSLGEPWAGELFF
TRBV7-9	CASSYTSGGANEQFF
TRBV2	CASSATAGSTDTQYF
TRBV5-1	CASSPQGVANTGELFF
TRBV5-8	CASSLAGTSVRTDTQYF
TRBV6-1	CAGGAGTASNQPQHF
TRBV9	CASSVERGEQFF
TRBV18	CASSSAEGSEKLFF
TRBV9	CASSVVDRGTDTQYF
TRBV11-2	CASTRGSGNTIYF
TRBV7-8	CASSVGGGNEKLFF
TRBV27	CASSILSPKGQIFYGYTF
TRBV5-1	CASSFDSGQGSYEQYF
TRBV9	CASSVPRTGRTYGYTF
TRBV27	CASRFGGAYNEQFF
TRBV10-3	CAITIAGSGNTIYF
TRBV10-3	CAISESGVEGDEQYF
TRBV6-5	CASSWGDRGYEQYF
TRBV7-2	CASSLASQALYEQYF
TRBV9	CASSVVAAYFWGTGELFF
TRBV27	CASSQDRTGGVLEVYEQYF
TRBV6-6	CASSLLSDMPGNTIYF
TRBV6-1	CASSEWEREIDEQYF
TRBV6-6	CASSYRTERQPQHF
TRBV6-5	CASSHRDSYNEQFF
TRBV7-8	CASSLDGQSSYNEQFF
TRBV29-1	CSVTTGNSNQPQHF
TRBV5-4	CASSPGLANYEQYF
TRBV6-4	CASRASGTDTQYF
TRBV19	CASSIGTEAFF
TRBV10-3	CAISEGQDFYEQYF
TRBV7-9	CASNPDDRGRDTEAFF
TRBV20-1	CSIDRLDGYTF
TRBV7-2	CASSPWESNQPQHF
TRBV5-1	CASSFRTGGMNTEAFF